Listed here are 27 T cell receptor beta chains from one sample, sequenced in a study of blood T cell repertoires in COVID-19. Assay used: immunoSEQ multiplex PCR; TCRdb lists only in-frame clones, some missing. This sample has about 170,000 clones, with roughly 90% found just once. The sequenced sample was PBMCs or T cells enriched from blood (not recorded which). The receptors stem from a woman aged 18 to 35 who had recovered from COVID-19.

The chain recombines TRBV3-1 (or the pseudogene TRBV3-2) with TRBJ1-2; 9 nucleotides match TRBD1. This CDR3 is 17 amino acids long. Germline V gene sequence: CDR1 LGHDT, CDR2 YNNKEL (reference sequence). V gave up 6 bases and J gave up 5 bases; unmatched junction bases: 16. The CDR3 nucleotides are TGTGCCAGCAGTACTCTGTTAGGGACAGGGATGGTTTATGGCTACACCTTC. Protein sequence: CASSTLLGTGMVYGYTF.

The chain has TRBV28 and TRBJ2-2; 10 bases line up with TRBD2. The germline CDR1 and CDR2 sequences are MDHEN and SYDVKM. The CDR3 length is 19 residues. V shed 8 bases and J 6 bases; nucleotides not matched to a gene: 21. CDR3 protein: CASLTIAGGRSSYPGELFF. For the CDR3, the DNA is TGTGCCAGCCTAACCATAGCGGGAGGCCGTTCAAGTTACCCCGGGGAGCTGTTTTTT. Drawing the rest from reference TRBV28 and TRBJ2-2, the complete variable domain is DVKVTQSSRYLVKRTGEKVFLECVQDMDHENMFWYRQDPGLGLRLIYFSYDVKMKEKGDIPEGYSVSREKKERFSLILESASTNQTSMYLCASLTIAGGRSSYPGELFFGEGSRLTVL.

The rearrangement uses TRBV18 and TRBJ2-2; 7 bases are shared with TRBD1. This CDR3 is 16 amino acids long. J lost 0 bases, V lost 1 base, and 2 bases had no gene match. Germline CDR1 and CDR2: KGHSH and LQKENI. The CDR3 DNA sequence: TGTGCCAGCTCACCACTAGGACAGGCGAACACCGGGGAGCTGTTTTTT. Its translation is CASSPLGQANTGELFF.

The CDR3 reads CASSQVWRAYEQYF. The CDR3 region has the DNA TGTGCCAGCAGCCAGGTATGGAGAGCCTACGAGCAGTACTTC. The chain carries TRBV3-1 (or the pseudogene TRBV3-2) and TRBJ2-7; no firm D call. Trimming removed 3 bases from V and 2 bases from J, with 11 bases in between. The V gene's germline CDR1 is LGHDT and CDR2 YNNKEL (reference sequence). This CDR3 comprises 14 residues.

V usage is TRBV11-2 and J usage is TRBJ2-1; 9 bases map to TRBD2. J was trimmed by 6 bases and V by 4 bases; bases with no gene match: 4. The CDR3 runs to 14 residues. Per germline, CDR1 SGHAT and CDR2 FQNNGV. DNA of the CDR3: TGTGCCAGCAGCTCTAGCGGGGCGACCAATGAGCAGTTCTTC. Translation: CASSSSGATNEQFF. Complete variable domain (other parts from reference TRBV11-2 and TRBJ2-1): EAGVAQSPRYKIIEKRQSVAFWCNPISGHATLYWYQQILGQGPKLLIQFQNNGVVDDSQLPKDRFSAERLKGVDSTLKIQPAKLEDSAVYLCASSSSGATNEQFFGPGTRLTVL.

The J gene is TRBJ2-4, the V gene TRBV19, with D unresolved. The CDR3 is 14 residues long. V was pared by 6 bases and J by 7 bases, with 16 bases between. The germline gives CDR1 LNHDA, CDR2 SQIVND (reference sequence). CDR3 sequence reads: CASRAPSTRNIQYF. CDR3 nucleotide sequence: TGTGCCAGTAGGGCTCCCAGCACGAGGAACATTCAGTACTTC. The full variable domain, its missing parts supplied by reference TRBV19 and TRBJ2-4, is DGGITQSPKYLFRKEGQNVTLSCEQNLNHDAMYWYRQDPGQGLRLIYYSQIVNDFQKGDIAEGYSVSREKKESFPLTVTSAQKNPTAFYLCASRAPSTRNIQYFGAGTRLSVL.

The chain combines TRBV7-2 with TRBJ2-7; 7 bases agree with TRBD1. This CDR3 is built from 15 residues. J was trimmed by 3 bases and V by 5 bases; bases with no gene match: 10. CDR1 and CDR2 (germline): SGHTA, FQGNSA. CDR3 protein: CASSETWTGRYEQYF. CDR3 coding DNA: TGTGCCAGCAGCGAAACCTGGACAGGCCGCTACGAGCAGTACTTC.

This chain joins TRBV24-1 and TRBJ2-1; D is unresolved. The germline CDR1 and CDR2 sequences are KGHDR and SFDVKD. Trimming took 8 bases from V and 0 from J, leaving 13 bases between them. The CDR3 runs 15 residues. CDR3 residues: CATTAYAGSYNEQFF. The CDR3 DNA sequence: TGTGCCACCACTGCTTATGCAGGCTCCTACAATGAGCAGTTCTTC.

The chain links TRBV28 to TRBJ1-1; D remains ambiguous. Germline V lookup: CDR1 MDHEN, CDR2 SYDVKM. The CDR3 runs 14 residues. V was shortened by 2 bases and J by 11 bases, with 18 bases between the two germline ends. This chain's CDR3 is CASSLGGSGIVAFF. The CDR3, as DNA: TGTGCCAGCAGTTTAGGAGGGAGTGGGATCGTGGCTTTCTTT.

This clone was counted only a few times. V gene TRBV27 combines with J gene TRBJ1-5; D not certain. The CDR3 contains 14 residues. Between the trimmed V and J ends, which lost 3 bases and 5 bases, there was a span of 11 bases. Germline V lookup: CDR1 MNHEY, CDR2 SMNVEV (reference sequence). The CDR3 reads CASSFLGSYQPQHF. DNA for the CDR3: TGTGCCAGCAGTTTCCTCGGGAGTTATCAGCCCCAGCATTTT.

The chain joins TRBV9 to TRBJ1-4, with a weak D call TRBD1 (6 bases). V lost 0 bases and J 7 bases, leaving 10 bases between the germline ends. This CDR3 comprises 14 residues. Germline V gives CDR1 SGDLS, CDR2 YYNGEE. The CDR3 DNA is TGTGCCAGCAGCGTAGCGGGACAAAGTGAAAAACTGTTTTTT. Amino acids: CASSVAGQSEKLFF. The variable domain in full, completed from reference TRBV9 and TRBJ1-4, reads DSGVTQTPKHLITATGQRVTLRCSPRSGDLSVYWYQQSLDQGLQFLIQYYNGEERAKGNILERFSAQQFPDLHSELNLSSLELGDSALYFCASSVAGQSEKLFFGSGTQLSVL.

V and J are TRBV30 and TRBJ2-2; D perhaps matches TRBD2 (5 bases). Trimming left V 5 bases short and J 8 bases short, with 15 bases between. This CDR3 has 13 amino acids. Germline-derived CDR1 and CDR2 are GTSNPN and SVGIG (reference sequence). In nucleotides, the CDR3 is TGTGCCTGGTCCTCGACGGGGTCGGGGGAGCTGTTTTTT. Protein sequence: CAWSSTGSGELFF.

The chain links TRBV7-2 to TRBJ2-2; 9 positions agree with TRBD2. Germline V CDR1 and CDR2: SGHTA, FQGNSA. The CDR3 is 15 residues long. J gave up 3 bases and V 6 bases, and 5 bases lay outside the gene matches. The CDR3 loop is CASRRGTSYTGELFF. As DNA, the CDR3 is TGTGCCAGCAGACGCGGGACTAGCTACACCGGGGAGCTGTTTTTT. Drawing the rest from reference TRBV7-2 and TRBJ2-2, the complete variable domain is GAGVSQSPSNKVTEKGKDVELRCDPISGHTALYWYRQSLGQGLEFLIYFQGNSAPDKSGLPSDRFSAERTGGSVSTLTIQRTQQEDSAVYLCASRRGTSYTGELFFGEGSRLTVL.

The chain couples TRBV9 to TRBJ2-6; D is ambiguous. Germline V lookup: CDR1 SGDLS, CDR2 YYNGEE. Trimming removed 4 bases from V and 0 bases from J, with 11 bases in between. CDR3 length: 16 residues. The CDR3: CASSSRSGSGANVLTF. The CDR3, as DNA: TGTGCCAGCAGCTCAAGGTCGGGCTCTGGGGCCAACGTCCTGACTTTC.

The chain links TRBV7-8 to TRBJ2-3; 8 positions match TRBD1. There are 17 residues in the CDR3. Germline V gene lookup returns CDR1 SGHVS and CDR2 FQNEAQ. Trimming cost V 1 base and J 5 bases; bases outside gene matches: 11. CDR3 protein: CASSLEFRTGKIDTQYF. CDR3 DNA sequence: TGTGCCAGCAGCTTAGAGTTCAGGACAGGGAAAATAGATACGCAGTATTTT.

On this clone: A junction end diverges from the germline sequence, so it may reflect a read error. The V gene is TRBV7-9, the J gene TRBJ2-1; TRBD2 might be the D (5 bases). Per the germline V gene, CDR1 is SEHNR and CDR2 is FQNEAQ (reference sequence). There are 14 residues in the CDR3. The CDR3 nucleotides are TGTGCCAGCGGCTTAGCGTCGTCCTACAATGAGCAGTTCTTC. Its translation: CASGLASSYNEQFF.

This chain joins TRBV19 and TRBJ2-7, with D maybe TRBD1 (5 bases). Trimming shortened V by 5 bases and J by 0 bases, and 14 bases separated the two germline ends. The CDR3 contains 15 residues. Per germline, CDR1 LNHDA and CDR2 SQIVND (reference sequence). The CDR3 bases are TGTGCCAGTAGTCTGGGGCTTACCTACTCCTACGAGCAGTACTTC. This gives the protein CASSLGLTYSYEQYF.

This clone was found once. The CDR3: CASSRGVQGTQYF. CDR3 bases: TGTGCCAGCAGCCGAGGGGTCCAGGGGACGCAGTATTTT. The rearrangement uses TRBV7-2 and TRBJ2-3; D is perhaps TRBD1 (6 bases). CDR1 and CDR2 (germline): SGHTA, FQGNSA. The CDR3 length is 13 residues. The germline V and J ends were trimmed by 5 bases and 9 bases, with 15 bases remaining between them.

In this sample, this clone turned up once. The V gene is TRBV7-9, the J gene TRBJ2-4; 7 bases are shared with TRBD2. Germline CDR1 reads SEHNR; CDR2 reads FQNEAQ (reference sequence). V shed 5 bases and J 1 base; nucleotides not matched to a gene: 5. The CDR3 consists of 15 residues. The CDR3 spells CASSPPGGAKNIQYF. In DNA, the CDR3 is TGTGCCAGCAGCCCCCCCGGGGGGGCCAAAAACATTCAGTACTTC.

The chain has TRBV7-8 and TRBJ1-2, with 10 bases lining up with TRBD1. J lost 6 bases, V lost 5 bases, and 15 bases had no gene match. The V gene's germline CDR1 is SGHVS and CDR2 FQNEAQ. The CDR3 totals 17 residues. The CDR3 loop is CASSPSPGQGYLDGYTF. CDR3 nucleotides: TGTGCCAGCAGCCCTAGCCCGGGACAGGGGTACCTAGATGGCTACACCTTC.

This clone was observed a few times. The chain is built from TRBV6-1 and TRBJ1-6; 10 nucleotides match TRBD1. J gave up 8 bases and V 0 bases, and 4 bases lay outside the gene matches. The CDR3 is 16 residues long. Per germline, CDR1 MNHNS and CDR2 SASEGT. CDR3 sequence (DNA): TGTGCCAGCAGTGAAGCTCTGACAGGGGGCTATTCACCCCTCCACTTT. It encodes CASSEALTGGYSPLHF.

The genes are TRBV3-1 (or the pseudogene TRBV3-2) and TRBJ1-1, with no clear D. The CDR3 length is 14 residues. Trimming cost V 4 bases and J 5 bases, with 14 bases left between them. Germline CDR1 and CDR2: LGHDT and YNNKEL (reference sequence). The CDR3 coding sequence is TGTGCCAGCAGCCCCGCCGTTGGCGGGACTGAAGCTTTCTTT. Amino acids: CASSPAVGGTEAFF.

In regard to this clone: Other DNA sequences in the sample encode the same CDR3. This chain uses TRBV27 with TRBJ1-5; TRBD1 matches 7 bases. V was pared by 5 bases and J by 0 bases, with 7 bases of the junction left unmatched. Germline V gives CDR1 MNHEY, CDR2 SMNVEV (reference sequence). This CDR3 spans 16 amino acids. CDR3 sequence (DNA): TGTGCCAGCAGTCCGGGGACAGTGTATAGCAATCAGCCCCAGCATTTT. As protein: CASSPGTVYSNQPQHF.

The gene calls are TRBV10-3 and TRBJ1-1; the D is unclear. With 5 bases removed from V and 2 bases from J, the gap between germline ends came to 9 bases. The CDR3 spans 13 residues. Germline-derived CDR1 and CDR2 are ENHRY and SYGVKD. The CDR3 loop is CAISKDLNTEAFF. CDR3 bases: TGTGCCATCAGTAAGGACTTAAACACTGAAGCTTTCTTT.

About this clone: Germline is not matched at one junction end, which may reflect a read error. V is TRBV13 and J is TRBJ2-7; 10 bases align to TRBD1. This CDR3 spans 14 amino acids. CDR1 and CDR2 from the germline V gene are PRHDT and FYEKMQ (reference sequence). The CDR3 DNA is TGTGCCAGCAGCCTAGGACAGGGGGCCTACGAGCAGTACTTC. Amino acids: CASSLGQGAYEQYF.

The chain recombines TRBV19 with TRBJ1-4; D call uncertain. Between the trimmed V and J ends, which lost 3 bases and 0 bases, there was a span of 8 bases. The CDR3 is 15 amino acids. Germline assignment: CDR1 LNHDA and CDR2 SQIVND (reference sequence). The CDR3 bases are TGTGCCAGTAGTATTGGAGGGTCAACTAATGAAAAACTGTTTTTT. As protein: CASSIGGSTNEKLFF.

The chain carries TRBV4-1 and TRBJ2-5, with no clear D. Germline loops: CDR1 MGHRA, CDR2 YSYEKL. The CDR3 is 15 residues long. V dropped 2 bases and J dropped 2 bases, with 12 bases sitting between them. The CDR3 sequence: CASSQSFLQQETQYF. The CDR3 bases are TGCGCCAGCAGCCAATCGTTTTTACAGCAAGAGACCCAGTACTTC.